The present T cell receptor (beta chain) was sequenced within a study of low-dose radiotherapy and immunotherapy resistance in tumors. Both TCRalpha and TCRbeta chains were reverse transcribed with V-gene-specific primers. It was with a constant-region primer and a V-primer adapter that TCRs were amplified over around 18 PCR cycles. TCRdb analysed the reads with MiXCR anew, one entry per CDR3 protein. This table holds some 40,000 distinct CDR3 sequences, 20% to 25% found once. The germline gives CDR1 SGHTA, CDR2 FQGNSA. Trimming took 5 bases from V and 3 from J, leaving 19 bases between them. CDR3 length equals 16 residues. In its sample, this clonotype was seen many times. Documented time point: after trial treatment. Treatment given: LDRT plus nivolumab, ipilimumab, low-dose cyclophosphamide and aspirin (RACIN trial).

The rearrangement links TRBV7-2 to TRBJ1-2; D may be TRBD1 (5 bases). The sequence was collected from a female donor with ovarian cancer. The specimen was PBMCs, collected after low-dose radiotherapy plus immunotherapy. The CDR3 nucleotides are TGTGCCAGCAGCCTAGAGAGACCCAGGGCTGACTATGGCTACACCTTC. It encodes CASSLERPRADYGYTF.